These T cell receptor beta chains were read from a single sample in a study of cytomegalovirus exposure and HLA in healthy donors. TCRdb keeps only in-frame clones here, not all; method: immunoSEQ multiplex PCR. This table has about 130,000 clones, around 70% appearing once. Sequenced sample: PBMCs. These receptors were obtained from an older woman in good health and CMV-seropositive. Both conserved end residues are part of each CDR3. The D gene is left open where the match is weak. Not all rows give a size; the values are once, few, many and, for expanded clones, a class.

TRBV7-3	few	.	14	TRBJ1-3	TGTGCCAGCAGCCCCGGGGGGCTCGGAAACACCATATATTTT	CASSPGGLGNTIYF
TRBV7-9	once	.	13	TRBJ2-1	TGTGCCAGCAGCTTCGGAGGGGGCCGTGAGCAGTTCTTC	CASSFGGGREQFF
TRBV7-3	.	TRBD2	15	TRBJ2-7	TGTGCCAGCAGCTTGGGGGAGCGGGGGGACCAAGGGCAGTACTTC	CASSLGERGDQGQYF
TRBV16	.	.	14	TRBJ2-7	TGTGCCAGCAGCCATTTCAGGACAGCCTACGAGCAGTACTTC	CASSHFRTAYEQYF
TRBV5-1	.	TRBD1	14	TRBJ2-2	TGCGCCAGCAGCTCAATGACAGGGGGCCGGGAGCTGTTTTTT	CASSSMTGGRELFF
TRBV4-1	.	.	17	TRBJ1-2	TGCGCCAGCAGCCATAAGGACGGACAGCCGCCTAACTATGGCTACACCTTC	CASSHKDGQPPNYGYTF
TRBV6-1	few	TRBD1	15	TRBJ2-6	TGTGCCAGCTGGGACAGAAGCTCTGGGGCCAACGTCCTGACTTTC	CASWDRSSGANVLTF
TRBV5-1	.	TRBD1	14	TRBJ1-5	TGCGCCAGCAGCCCGAGGGGGCGCGATCAGCCCCAGCATTTT	CASSPRGRDQPQHF
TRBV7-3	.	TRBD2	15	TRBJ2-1	TGTGCCAGCAGCTCCAGCGGGGATCGGGGCAATGAGCAGTTCTTC	CASSSSGDRGNEQFF
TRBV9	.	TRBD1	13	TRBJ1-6	TGTGCCAGCAGCAGGACAGGGAGAGACGACCTCCACTTT	CASSRTGRDDLHF
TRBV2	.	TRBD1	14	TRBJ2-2	TGTGCCAGCAGGGGGACAGGGAACACCGGGGAGCTGTTTTTT	CASRGTGNTGELFF
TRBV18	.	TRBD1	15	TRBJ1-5	TGTGCCAGCTCACCAGGTACAGGGGGGGGTCAGCCCCAGCATTTT	CASSPGTGGGQPQHF
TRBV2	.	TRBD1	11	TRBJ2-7	TGTGCCAGCAGCTTAGCGGACAGGGCGTATTTC	CASSLADRAYF
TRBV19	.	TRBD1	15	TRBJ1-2	TGTGCCAGCCAGTCAGGGGGGATGAACGGTCGGGGCTACACCTTC	CASQSGGMNGRGYTF
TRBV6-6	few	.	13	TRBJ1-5	TGTGCCAGCAGGAGAAATAGCAATCAGCCCCAGCATTTT	CASRRNSNQPQHF
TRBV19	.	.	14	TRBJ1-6	TGTGCCAGTTGGAGCAGCTCGTATAATTCACCCCTCCACTTT	CASWSSSYNSPLHF
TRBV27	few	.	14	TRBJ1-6	TGTGCCAGCGGCCTCGGGGGGGTTACTTCACCCCTCCACTTT	CASGLGGVTSPLHF
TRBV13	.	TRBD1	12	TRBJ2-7	TGTGCCAGCAGCCCCGGACAGGGGGTGTGCTACTTC	CASSPGQGVCYF
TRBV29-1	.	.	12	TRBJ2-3	TGCAGCGTGAGGGTGAGCGCAGATACGCAGTATTTT	CSVRVSADTQYF
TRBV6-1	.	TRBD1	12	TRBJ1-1	TGTGCCAGCAGTTGGGACAGGGGGACGGCTTTCTTT	CASSWDRGTAFF
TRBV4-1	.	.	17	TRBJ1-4	TGCGCCAGCAGCCAAGAACCGGTGGGCCTGGGTAATGAAAAACTGTTTTTT	CASSQEPVGLGNEKLFF
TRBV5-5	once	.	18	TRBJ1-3	TGTGCCAGCAGCTTGTTGCCAGGACAGAATCTACTCGGTAACACCATATATTTT	CASSLLPGQNLLGNTIYF
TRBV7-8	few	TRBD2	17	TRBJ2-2	TGTGCCAGCAGCACCCAGCGGGGGGTCCAGGGCACCGGGGAGCTGTTTTTT	CASSTQRGVQGTGELFF
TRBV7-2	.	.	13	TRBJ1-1	TGTGCCAGCAGCAAAGACAGGAACACTGAAGCTTTCTTT	CASSKDRNTEAFF
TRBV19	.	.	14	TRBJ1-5	TGTGCCAGTAACCGGGGGGAGCCCAATCAGCCCCAGCATTTT	CASNRGEPNQPQHF
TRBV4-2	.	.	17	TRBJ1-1	TGTGCCAGCAGCCAAGAGGCACAGGGCTCTGGATACACTGAAGCTTTCTTT	CASSQEAQGSGYTEAFF